The clone carrying this T cell receptor beta chain was seen more than once but under ten times. Its specificity is unknown. Other DNA sequences of this sample code for an identical CDR3. All patients reached thyroid surgery having received no treatment beforehand. The source of the sample is a study of metastatic and nonmetastatic thyroid tumors. Turning to the study itself: Repertoire comparisons spanned blood and tumor or nodule tissue from malignant and benign thyroid patients. Overall study results and limits: Malignant thyroid tumors reportedly had TCR beta diversity that was significantly higher than in benign nodules, in blood and tumor.

Source study methods: A classifier of distant metastasis in papillary thyroid cancer was built from CDR3 differences (across clinicopathological groups). TCRdb re-called the PCR reads with MiXCR. In this record, the V and J calls reflect TCRdb's handling and not the investigators' own analysis. The table lists more than 40,000 clones, 24% of them singletons. The sequencing input was tumor tissue. The sequence came from a female donor with papillary thyroid cancer or a benign thyroid nodule (not recorded which). Some clones in this sample may be carry-over from other donors' samples.

CDR3 residues: CASSLAGNSYEQYF. In DNA, the CDR3 is TGCGCCAGCAGCTTGGCGGGGAACTCCTACGAGCAGTACTTC. The V and J genes are TRBV5-1 and TRBJ2-7; D possibly corresponds to TRBD2 (5 bases). Germline CDR1 reads SGHRS; CDR2 reads YFSETQ. The V end was cut by 0 bases, the J end by 0 bases, with 7 bases between. CDR3 length: 14 amino acids. Supplemented by reference TRBV5-1 and TRBJ2-7, the full variable domain reads KAGVTQTPRYLIKTRGQQVTLSCSPISGHRSVSWYQQTPGQGLQFLFEYFSETQRNKGNFPGRFSGRQFSNSRSEMNVSTLELGDSALYLCASSLAGNSYEQYFGPGTRLTVT.